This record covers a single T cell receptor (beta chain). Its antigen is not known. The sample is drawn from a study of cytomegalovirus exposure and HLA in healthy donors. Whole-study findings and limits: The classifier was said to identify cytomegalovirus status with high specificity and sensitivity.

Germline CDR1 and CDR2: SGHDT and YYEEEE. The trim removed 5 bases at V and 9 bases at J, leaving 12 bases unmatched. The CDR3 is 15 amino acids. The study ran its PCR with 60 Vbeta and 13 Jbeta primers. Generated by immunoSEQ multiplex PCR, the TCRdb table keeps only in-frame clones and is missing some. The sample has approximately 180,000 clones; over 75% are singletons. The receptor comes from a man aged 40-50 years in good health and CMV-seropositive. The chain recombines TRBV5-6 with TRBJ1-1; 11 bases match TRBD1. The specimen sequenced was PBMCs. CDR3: CASRETGTGGNKAFF. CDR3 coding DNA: TGTGCCAGCAGGGAGACCGGGACAGGGGGGAACAAAGCTTTCTTT.